This T cell receptor beta chain is drawn from a study of early T cells in non-severe SARS-CoV-2 infection. Study overall: Sequenced bulk RNA came from whole blood that was unsorted, and chains were unpaired. Findings and limits, study-wide: Comparison of clonotypes with VDJdb favored anti-spike CD8 responses while missing private and CD4 specificities.

This clonotype was recorded a few times. The antigen is undetermined. Unique molecular identifiers were attached to individual cDNA molecules. TCRdb redid the calling of the 5' RACE reads with MiXCR, one entry per CDR3 protein. The data contain around 110,000 distinct CDR3 sequences, around 10% of them seen just once; the ten biggest clones take up roughly 7.1%. This CDR3 spans 16 amino acids. In germline, CDR1 is KGHDR, CDR2 SFDVKD. The V end lost 1 base, the J end lost 2 bases, and 13 bases lay between the germline ends. The J gene is TRBJ1-1, the V gene TRBV24-1; D gene ambiguous. This receptor was obtained from an adult who was a healthcare worker with PCR-confirmed SARS-CoV-2 infection or an uninfected control (not recorded which). Sequenced: whole blood. In DNA, the CDR3 is TGTGCCACCAGTGATTTAGTGCGGTCGTCAAACACTGAAGCTTTCTTT. Residues: CATSDLVRSSNTEAFF.